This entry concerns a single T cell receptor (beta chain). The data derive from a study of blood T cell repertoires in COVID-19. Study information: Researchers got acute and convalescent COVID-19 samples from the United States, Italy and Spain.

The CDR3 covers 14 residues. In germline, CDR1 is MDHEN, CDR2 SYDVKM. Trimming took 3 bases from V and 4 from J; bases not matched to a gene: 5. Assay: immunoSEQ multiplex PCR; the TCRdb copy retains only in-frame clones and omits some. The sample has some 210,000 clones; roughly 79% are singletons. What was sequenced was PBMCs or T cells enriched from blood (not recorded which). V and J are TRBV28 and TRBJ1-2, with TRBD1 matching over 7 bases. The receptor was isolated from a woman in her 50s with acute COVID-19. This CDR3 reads CASSFPGQIYGYTF. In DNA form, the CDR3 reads TGTGCCAGCAGTTTTCCGGGACAGATCTATGGCTACACCTTC.